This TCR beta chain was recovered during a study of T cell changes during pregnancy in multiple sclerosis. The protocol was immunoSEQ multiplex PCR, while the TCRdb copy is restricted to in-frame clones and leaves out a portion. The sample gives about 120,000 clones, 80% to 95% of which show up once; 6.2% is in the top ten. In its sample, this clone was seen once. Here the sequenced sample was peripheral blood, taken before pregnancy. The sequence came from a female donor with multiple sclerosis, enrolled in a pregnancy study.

The CDR3 loop reads CASSQEGWGLSGADEQFF. In DNA, the CDR3 is TGTGCCAGCAGCCAAGAGGGGTGGGGCCTTAGCGGGGCCGATGAGCAGTTCTTC. This chain connects TRBV4-2 to TRBJ2-1; 8 bases align to TRBD2. There are 18 residues in the CDR3. Trimming took 0 bases from V and 8 from J; bases not matched to a gene: 15. Germline loops: CDR1 LGHNA, CDR2 YNFKEQ.